A single sample gave rise to the 10 T cell receptor beta chains below, sequenced in a study of Tregs in tolerant kidney transplant recipients. Using immunoSEQ multiplex PCR, the repertoire was profiled, and TCRdb retains in-frame clones only, with some absent. The specimen's table records 30,000 or so clones. The sequencing here drew on CD8+ T cells from blood, taken before the transplant. The source of these receptors is a human donor who received a combined kidney and bone marrow transplant.

With regard to this clone: The observed sequence ends 3 residues before the CDR3 terminus, with the missing tail filled in from the germline J gene. The chain couples TRBV7-9 to TRBJ2-7; D gene uncertain. V was trimmed by 1 base and J by 4 bases, leaving 8 bases between them. Germline V CDR1 and CDR2: SEHNR, FQNEAQ (reference sequence). The CDR3 contains 13 residues. CDR3: CASSLGALYEQYF. The sequenced CDR3 bases are TGTGCCAGCAGCTTAGGGGCACTGTACGAG.

Comment on this clone: The CDR3 end is not reached by the read, which stops 3 residues before it; the germline J gene fills it in. This chain joins TRBV13 and TRBJ2-7; 9 bases are a match to TRBD2. V dropped 4 bases and J dropped 2; count of bases not matched to a gene: 9. This CDR3 comprises 16 residues. CDR1 and CDR2 from the germline V gene are PRHDT and FYEKMQ (reference sequence). The CDR3 region is CASSYAAGTSTYEQYF. CDR3 DNA, as far as it was read: TGTGCCAGCAGCTATGCTGCCGGGACTAGCACCTACGAG.

To note about this clone: The read ends 3 residues before the CDR3 terminus; that terminus is restored from the germline J gene. The chain combines TRBV7-6 with TRBJ2-7, with 10 bases identical to TRBD1. Trimming took 1 base from V and 2 from J; bases not matched to a gene: 5. Germline V gene lookup returns CDR1 SGHVS and CDR2 FNYEAQ. The CDR3 contains 16 residues. The CDR3 spells CASSLEDRGPPYEQYF. The DNA read from the CDR3 is TGTGCCAGCAGCTTAGAAGACAGGGGGCCGCCCTACGAG.

For this clone: Read data end 3 residues before the CDR3 end; the end is taken from the germline J gene. V gene TRBV19 combines with J gene TRBJ1-1, with no clear D. The CDR3 contains 13 residues. Deletions cut 1 base from V and 4 bases from J, with 7 bases between. In germline, CDR1 is LNHDA, CDR2 SQIVND (reference sequence). CDR3 bases read: TGTGCCAGTAGTATAGGGACTTTCACTGAA. This translates into CASSIGTFTE. The entire CDR3 protein is CASSIGTFTEAFF.

With regard to this clone: The read ends 3 residues early relative to the CDR3; the germline J gene fills the gap. The chain couples TRBV29-1 to TRBJ1-2; 9 bases are a match to TRBD1. CDR3 length: 15 amino acids. The junction had 9 bases not matched to a gene; V was cut back by 4 bases and J by 3 bases. Germline V gives CDR1 SQVTM, CDR2 ANQGSEA. The CDR3 is CSVAKGQGGDYGYTF. CDR3 DNA (partial): TGCAGCGTTGCCAAGGGACAGGGAGGGGACTATGGC. Based on the CDR3 plus reference TRBV29-1 and TRBJ1-2, the full variable domain is SAVISQKPSRDICQRGTSLTIQCQVDSQVTMMFWYRQQPGQSLTLIATANQGSEATYESGFVIDKFPISRPNLTFSTLTVSNMSPEDSSIYLCSVAKGQGGDYGYTFGSGTRLTVV.

About this clone itself: The read gets to within 3 residues of the CDR3 end, and the germline J gene fills in the rest. The chain links TRBV2 to TRBJ2-1, with unresolved D. V lost 6 bases and J 7 bases, leaving 10 bases between the germline ends. The length of the CDR3 is 12 residues. Germline V CDR1 and CDR2: SNHLY, FYNNEI. CDR3 amino acids: CASSAIRNEQFF. The CDR3 bases that were read are TGTGCCAGCAGCGCTATCAGGAATGAG.

To note about this clone: Coverage ceases 3 residues before the CDR3 finishes, and the germline J gene fills in the end. This chain uses TRBV7-2 with TRBJ2-5; no definite D call. Per the germline V gene, CDR1 is SGHTA and CDR2 is FQGNSA. Between the trimmed V and J ends, which lost 5 bases and 0 bases, there was a span of 4 bases. The CDR3 is made up of 12 amino acids. The DNA read from the CDR3 is TGTGCCAGCAGCCCGTACCAAGAGACC. The encoded protein is CASSPYQET. Given in full, the CDR3 is CASSPYQETQYF.

In the case of this clone: The read ends 3 residues before the CDR3 terminus; that terminus is restored from the germline J gene. The genes are TRBV29-1 and TRBJ2-3; D is ambiguous. Germline V CDR1 and CDR2: SQVTM, ANQGSEA. This CDR3 region has 10 residues. Trimming cost V 6 bases and J 5 bases, with 6 bases left between them. Partial CDR3 DNA: TGCAGCGTCGTATTAGATACG. Encoded protein: CSVVLDT. The complete CDR3 protein is CSVVLDTQYF.

A remark on this clone: The sequenced fragment ends 3 residues before the CDR3 boundary, so the rest is inferred from the germline J gene. This sequence joins TRBV20-1 and TRBJ2-2; 11 bases agree with TRBD2. Germline V gives CDR1 DFQATT, CDR2 SNEGSKA (reference sequence). V lost 0 bases and J lost 0; bases outside the gene matches: 3. The CDR3 runs 17 residues. The CDR3 sequence is CSARDTSGSTNTGELFF. The DNA read from the CDR3 is TGCAGTGCTAGAGATACTAGCGGGAGCACGAACACCGGGGAG.

On this clone: The read halts 3 residues ahead of the CDR3 end, with the missing end drawn from the germline J gene. V usage is TRBV7-9 and J usage is TRBJ2-1; TRBD2 agrees at 12 bases. The germline V gene has CDR1 SEHNR and CDR2 FQNEAQ (reference sequence). Losses at the gene ends were 1 base for V and 8 bases for J; bases not matched to a gene: 3. CDR3 length equals 15 residues. Partial CDR3 DNA: TGTGCCAGCAGCTTAGAGGGACTAGCGGGCCATGAG. It yields the protein CASSLEGLAGHE. In full, the CDR3 is CASSLEGLAGHEQFF.